The TCR beta chain under discussion was sequenced for a study of T cell responses to AZD1222 COVID-19 vaccine. V was cut by 4 bases and J by 0 bases, with 13 bases left in between. CDR3 length: 15 amino acids. Germline CDR1 is SNHLY and CDR2 is FYNNEI. Repertoires were generated with immunoSEQ multiplex PCR, while TCRdb's copy carries only in-frame clones and drops some. This table has 160,000 or so clones, approximately 88% appearing once. This sequence originates from an adult who received the AZD1222 COVID-19 vaccine. This specimen consisted of peripheral blood, obtained 28 days after the second AZD1222 dose. The chain has TRBV2 and TRBJ2-7, with D unresolved. CDR3 amino acids: CASSVTLDSSYEQYF. The CDR3 nucleotides are TGTGCCAGCAGTGTAACTCTAGATTCCTCCTACGAGCAGTACTTC.